Shown below are 32 T cell receptor beta chains from a single sample sequenced in a study of blood T cell repertoires in COVID-19. Clones were read by immunoSEQ multiplex PCR, and TCRdb kept only the in-frame ones, dropping some. Of roughly 200,000 clones in the sample, about nine tenths were seen once. The specimen sequenced was peripheral blood. These receptors all come from a woman aged 25 to 39 with acute or convalescent COVID-19.

This chain links TRBV19 with TRBJ1-5, with a weak D call TRBD1 (5 bases). Germline V lookup: CDR1 LNHDA, CDR2 SQIVND (reference sequence). The CDR3 contains 16 residues. The germline V and J ends were trimmed by 3 bases and 1 base, with 13 bases remaining between them. The CDR3 nucleotides are TGTGCCAGTAGTATCCTTATTGGGGCAAGCAATCAGCCCCAGCATTTT. This encodes CASSILIGASNQPQHF.

V is TRBV4-1 and J is TRBJ2-5; TRBD2 is a possible D gene (6 bases). The CDR3 covers 15 residues. Germline CDR1 and CDR2: MGHRA and YSYEKL. V was clipped by 0 bases and J by 2 bases, with 10 bases between them. The CDR3 spells CASSQERAGQETQYF. The CDR3 coding sequence is TGCGCCAGCAGCCAAGAACGGGCGGGACAAGAGACCCAGTACTTC.

This clone showed up just once. The chain has TRBV15 and TRBJ1-5; D ambiguous. Looked up from germline, CDR1 is LNHNV and CDR2 is YYDKDF (reference sequence). The CDR3 covers 13 residues. V was shortened by 5 bases and J by 4 bases, with 9 bases between the two germline ends. This CDR3 is CATSGGLNQPQHF. Here the CDR3 DNA reads TGTGCCACCAGCGGCGGGCTGAATCAGCCCCAGCATTTT.

This chain links TRBV19 with TRBJ1-5; 7 nucleotides match TRBD1. This CDR3 region has 13 residues. CDR1 and CDR2 (germline): LNHDA, SQIVND (reference sequence). The junction had 4 bases not matched to a gene; V was cut back by 7 bases and J by 4 bases. The CDR3 DNA reads TGTGCCAGTAAGGACAGGCCGAATCAGCCCCAGCATTTT. Translation: CASKDRPNQPQHF. Complete variable domain (other parts from reference TRBV19 and TRBJ1-5): DGGITQSPKYLFRKEGQNVTLSCEQNLNHDAMYWYRQDPGQGLRLIYYSQIVNDFQKGDIAEGYSVSREKKESFPLTVTSAQKNPTAFYLCASKDRPNQPQHFGDGTRLSIL.

This sequence joins TRBV6-5 and TRBJ2-1, with TRBD2 matching over 10 bases. CDR1 and CDR2 (germline): MNHEY, SVGAGI. With V trimmed by 3 bases and J by 7 bases, 6 bases remained unmatched. The CDR3 runs 15 residues. For the CDR3, the DNA is TGTGCCAGCAGTTATCTAGCGGGAGTTAAGAATGAGCAGTTCTTC. It codes for CASSYLAGVKNEQFF.

The J gene is TRBJ1-5, the V gene TRBV2; D call uncertain. The CDR3 runs 13 residues. The V gene lost 3 bases and the J gene lost 5 bases, with 8 bases spanning the gap. Germline V lookup: CDR1 SNHLY, CDR2 FYNNEI. CDR3 sequence: CASSDYRYQPQHF. The CDR3 DNA sequence: TGTGCCAGCAGTGATTACCGGTATCAGCCCCAGCATTTT.

The chain has TRBV11-3 and TRBJ2-5; 8 bases map to TRBD1. J gave up 4 bases and V 5 bases, and 3 bases lay outside the gene matches. The CDR3 is 13 residues long. The germline V gene encodes CDR1 SGHNT and CDR2 YENEEA. The CDR3 bases are TGTGCCAGCAGCATTGACAGGGGAGAGACCCAGTACTTC. This codes for CASSIDRGETQYF.

The chain uses TRBV5-1 and TRBJ2-3; D perhaps matches TRBD2 (6 bases). Germline CDR1 is SGHRS and CDR2 is YFSETQ. V shed 4 bases and J shed 1 base, with 16 bases lying between them. This CDR3 is 16 amino acids long. This chain's CDR3 is CASSPHGGPRTDTQYF. Written as DNA, the CDR3 is TGCGCCAGCAGCCCACACGGAGGGCCGCGCACAGATACGCAGTATTTT.

The chain couples TRBV30 to TRBJ2-2, with 8 bases identical to TRBD1. The CDR3 extends over 14 amino acids. J gave up 9 bases and V 4 bases, and 10 bases lay outside the gene matches. CDR1 is GTSNPN, CDR2 SVGIG, per germline (reference sequence). The CDR3 here is CAWTGGFGHRELFF. CDR3 nucleotides: TGTGCCTGGACAGGGGGCTTTGGGCACCGGGAGCTGTTTTTT.

The rearrangement joins TRBV12-3 or TRBV12-4 to TRBJ1-3; D gene uncertain. The CDR3 has 12 amino acids. The V end was cut by 2 bases, the J end by 7 bases, with 6 bases between. The CDR3 DNA follows: TGTGCCAGCAGTTTATCGGGGAACACCATATATTTT. It encodes CASSLSGNTIYF.

CDR3 DNA sequence: TGTGCCAGTAGTACGGCCGGGGAGGCTAGCAAGCAGTTCTTC. Its protein product is CASSTAGEASKQFF. The V call is TRBV19, the J call TRBJ2-1; D perhaps matches TRBD2 (6 bases). V dropped 4 bases and J dropped 11 bases, with 18 bases sitting between them. Germline lookup yields CDR1 LNHDA and CDR2 SQIVND (reference sequence). This CDR3 is 14 amino acids long. Variable domain in full (rest from reference TRBV19 and TRBJ2-1): DGGITQSPKYLFRKEGQNVTLSCEQNLNHDAMYWYRQDPGQGLRLIYYSQIVNDFQKGDIAEGYSVSREKKESFPLTVTSAQKNPTAFYLCASSTAGEASKQFFGPGTRLTVL.

V gene TRBV30 combines with J gene TRBJ1-6; D remains unclear. The CDR3 is 14 amino acids. V dropped 2 bases and J dropped 5 bases, with 10 bases sitting between them. Germline V gives CDR1 GTSNPN, CDR2 SVGIG (reference sequence). CDR3 nucleotides: TGTGCCTGGAGTACAGTCTCGGATAATTCACCCCTCCACTTT. It is translated as CAWSTVSDNSPLHF.

This clone was counted a few times. The chain recombines TRBV19 with TRBJ2-2; 10 positions match TRBD2. The CDR3 loop spans 15 amino acids. V lost 2 bases, J lost 4 bases, and 1 base stayed unmatched. The V gene's germline CDR1 is LNHDA and CDR2 SQIVND (reference sequence). This chain's CDR3 is CASSILAGGTGELFF. The CDR3 DNA follows: TGTGCCAGTAGTATATTAGCGGGAGGCACCGGGGAGCTGTTTTTT.

The gene calls are TRBV3-1 (or the pseudogene TRBV3-2) and TRBJ2-5, with TRBD2 identical over 7 bases. This CDR3 comprises 15 residues. J lost 3 bases, V lost 1 base, and 5 bases had no gene match. From germline, CDR1 is LGHDT and CDR2 YNNKEL (reference sequence). The CDR3 sequence is CASSQVGGLEETQYF. Written as DNA, the CDR3 is TGTGCCAGCAGCCAAGTTGGCGGACTAGAAGAGACCCAGTACTTC.

The chain links TRBV5-5 to TRBJ2-7; TRBD1 matches 7 bases. CDR1 SGHKS and CDR2 YYEKEE come from the germline V gene (reference sequence). After removal of 6 bases from V and 9 bases from J, the junction contained 18 bases not matched to a gene. This CDR3 has 15 amino acids. CDR3 sequence (DNA): TGTGCCAGCACGGCGAACAGGGCGGACCCAGGGGGGCAGTACTTC. Its translation is CASTANRADPGGQYF. The variable domain in full, with the rest retrieved from reference TRBV5-5 and TRBJ2-7, is DAGVTQSPTHLIKTRGQQVTLRCSPISGHKSVSWYQQVLGQGPQFIFQYYEKEERGRGNFPDRFSARQFPNYSSELNVNALLLGDSALYLCASTANRADPGGQYFGPGTRLTVT.

The gene calls are TRBV5-1 and TRBJ2-7, with D uncertain. Deletions cut 3 bases from V and 7 bases from J, with 20 bases between. The CDR3 length is 15 residues. Germline values: CDR1 SGHRS, CDR2 YFSETQ. DNA for the CDR3: TGCGCCAGCAGCTCGACAATAGGTTCGGTGCGAGAGCAGTACTTC. Translation: CASSSTIGSVREQYF.

The rearrangement uses TRBV27 and TRBJ2-1, with D maybe TRBD1 (5 bases). There are 13 residues in the CDR3. The V end lost 3 bases, the J end lost 5 bases, and 8 bases lay between the germline ends. Germline V CDR1 and CDR2: MNHEY, SMNVEV (reference sequence). The chain's CDR3 is CASSFKGNNEQFF. The CDR3 DNA sequence: TGTGCCAGCAGTTTCAAGGGGAACAATGAGCAGTTCTTC.

The chain recombines TRBV12-3 or TRBV12-4 with TRBJ1-5, with a tentative D call TRBD1 (5 bases). Trimming shortened V by 6 bases and J by 7 bases, and 13 bases separated the two germline ends. This CDR3 has 13 residues. The CDR3 sequence: CASSLRGEQPQHF. CDR3 in DNA: TGTGCCAGCAGCCTTCGGGGGGAACAGCCCCAGCATTTT.

This rearrangement joins TRBV19 to TRBJ1-1, with 7 positions matching TRBD1. Germline trimming cut 5 bases from V and 7 bases from J; bases unmatched to any gene: 10. Germline CDR1 LNHDA, CDR2 SQIVND (reference sequence). This CDR3 contains 14 residues. CDR3 DNA: TGTGCCAGTAGTTTAACCGGGACAGCCGTTGAAGCTTTCTTT. Its translation is CASSLTGTAVEAFF.

This clone was seen more than once but under ten times. The gene calls are TRBV11-3 and TRBJ2-7, with 8 bases identical to TRBD2. Germline CDR1 SGHNT, CDR2 YENEEA. The trim removed 0 bases at V and 2 bases at J, leaving 3 bases unmatched. This CDR3 region has 15 residues. Here the CDR3 reads CASSLDRGLAYEQYF. CDR3 bases: TGTGCCAGCAGCTTAGATAGGGGACTAGCCTACGAGCAGTACTTC.

The V gene is TRBV28, the J gene TRBJ2-7; TRBD2 is a possible D gene (6 bases). The CDR3 is 15 residues long. Germline CDR1 is MDHEN and CDR2 is SYDVKM. V was clipped by 2 bases and J by 3 bases, with 14 bases between them. The chain's CDR3 is CASSLPNRRGYEQYF. In DNA form, the CDR3 reads TGTGCCAGCAGTTTACCTAATCGGAGGGGCTACGAGCAGTACTTC.

The chain couples TRBV14 to TRBJ1-3; no clear D. Trimming left V 2 bases short and J 7 bases short, with 3 bases between. In germline, CDR1 is SGHDN, CDR2 FVKESK. The CDR3 is 11 amino acids. In DNA, the CDR3 is TGTGCCAGCAGCCAACGGAACACCATATATTTT. As protein: CASSQRNTIYF.

J is TRBJ1-5 and V is TRBV18; D gene uncertain. The length of the CDR3 is 12 residues. With 5 bases removed from V and 9 bases from J, the gap between germline ends came to 11 bases. Germline-derived CDR1 and CDR2 are KGHSH and LQKENI. CDR3 DNA sequence: TGTGCCAGCTCATTCCCTTCGGGGCCCCAGCATTTT. This codes for CASSFPSGPQHF.

The rearrangement links TRBV2 to TRBJ2-5; D might be TRBD2 (5 bases). Trimming took 6 bases from V and 5 from J, leaving 16 bases between them. Looked up from germline, CDR1 is SNHLY and CDR2 is FYNNEI. This CDR3 is 14 amino acids long. The CDR3 nucleotides read TGTGCCAGCAGGGAGCGGTCCGGGTGGGAGACCCAGTACTTC. It codes for CASRERSGWETQYF.

The rearrangement links TRBV6-5 to TRBJ1-2; 7 bases align to TRBD1. There are 15 residues in the CDR3. Germline values: CDR1 MNHEY, CDR2 SVGAGI. Trimming cost V 6 bases and J 4 bases; bases outside gene matches: 11. The CDR3 region has the DNA TGTGCCAGCAGGAAACCGGGACAGAAAGCCTATGGCTACACCTTC. Protein product: CASRKPGQKAYGYTF.

This chain links TRBV5-4 with TRBJ2-1; TRBD1 matches at 8 bases. V lost 5 bases and J lost 6; bases outside the gene matches: 10. The CDR3 covers 15 residues. The germline gives CDR1 SGHNT, CDR2 YYREEE (reference sequence). CDR3 coding DNA: TGTGCCAGCAGTTGGACAGGGCGAGATTTCAATGAGCAGTTCTTC. This sequence encodes CASSWTGRDFNEQFF.

This rearrangement joins TRBV2 to TRBJ1-5; D perhaps matches TRBD1 (5 bases). The CDR3 contains 14 residues. Germline CDR1 and CDR2: SNHLY and FYNNEI. V gave up 10 bases and J gave up 3 bases, with 16 bases separating them. DNA for the CDR3: TGTGCCATCGGAAGACAGAACATCAATCAGCCCCAGCATTTT. The encoded protein is CAIGRQNINQPQHF.

In DNA, the CDR3 is TGTGCCAGCAGTTTTCACGGGCGGGGCGGAAAACTGTTTTTT. This gives the protein CASSFHGRGGKLFF. V and J are TRBV28 and TRBJ1-4; a weak D match, TRBD1 (5 bases). Germline CDR1 is MDHEN and CDR2 is SYDVKM. The V end lost 3 bases, the J end lost 10 bases, and 15 bases lay between the germline ends. CDR3 length equals 14 residues.

The chain carries TRBV7-2 and TRBJ2-7; D unresolved. Germline CDR1 is SGHTA and CDR2 is FQGNSA. With 2 bases removed from V and 2 bases from J, the gap between germline ends came to 13 bases. The CDR3 extends over 15 amino acids. Written as DNA, the CDR3 is TGTGCCAGCAGCTTACTAGGTTTGGTCACCTACGAGCAGTACTTC. Its protein is CASSLLGLVTYEQYF.

The chain is built from TRBV18 and TRBJ1-4, with 7 positions matching TRBD1. After removal of 3 bases from V and 1 base from J, the junction contained 5 bases not matched to a gene. Germline V gene lookup returns CDR1 KGHSH and CDR2 LQKENI. The CDR3 runs to 16 residues. The CDR3 is CASSPRDSLTNEKLFF. The CDR3, as DNA: TGTGCCAGCTCACCTAGGGACAGCCTAACTAATGAAAAACTGTTTTTT.

The chain employs TRBV7-8 and TRBJ2-3; D is unresolved. V was clipped by 2 bases and J by 0 bases, with 9 bases between them. Germline V CDR1 and CDR2: SGHVS, FQNEAQ. The CDR3 extends over 15 amino acids. CDR3 nucleotide sequence: TGTGCCAGCAGCTTAATTAGCTTAAGCACAGATACGCAGTATTTT. Protein sequence: CASSLISLSTDTQYF.

The rearrangement links TRBV7-9 to TRBJ2-1; D remains unclear. V was cut by 3 bases and J by 8 bases, with 5 bases left in between. The length of the CDR3 is 11 residues. CDR1 is SEHNR, CDR2 FQNEAQ, per germline (reference sequence). The CDR3 sequence is CASSFTDEQFF. In DNA, the CDR3 is TGTGCCAGCAGCTTCACTGATGAGCAGTTCTTC.